This T cell receptor beta chain was observed in a study of beta chain features in type 1 diabetes. This clone was seen a handful of times. Expressed TCRB transcripts were sequenced because the entire RNA isolate underwent reverse transcription. Clones were read by immunoSEQ multiplex PCR, and TCRdb kept only the in-frame ones, dropping some. The top ten hold more than 0.015% of the sample, which has 310,000 or so clones, approximately 9.9% seen once. The V gene end was trimmed by 1 base and the J gene end by 5 bases; junction bases not matched to a gene: 5. CDR1 is LGHNA, CDR2 YSLEER, per germline. The CDR3 has 15 amino acids.

This receptor was obtained from a woman in her twenties or thirties in good health. Source material: naive CD4+ T cells from blood. The chain employs TRBV4-3 and TRBJ1-2, with TRBD1 matching over 9 bases. Here the CDR3 DNA reads TGCGCCAGCAGCCAAGGCGGGACAGGGTTATATGGCTACACCTTC. Its translation: CASSQGGTGLYGYTF.